This record covers a single T cell receptor (beta chain). This clone was counted a few times. Its cognate antigen has yet to be identified. Qualities for individual bases were not recorded, and no much larger clone is one base off. This sample is part of a study of cytomegalovirus exposure and HLA in healthy donors (dated by TCRdb to about 2017). A note on the overall study: An earlier analysis of several hundred of the donors reported approximately 280 Gb of sequence data and approximately 120 million unique TCR beta sequences obtained from about 200 million T cells. An early release covering about 600 HLA-typed donors comprised approximately 300 gigabases of sequencing data and around 85 million unique TCR sequences. Of the 350 to 400 genotyped donors, about 84% fell in the genetic ancestry cluster associated with self-reported Caucasian donors. The aim of the study was to test whether cataloging public T cell receptors could identify signatures of past pathogen exposure. Using immunosequencing, the study profiled T cell repertoires from 500 to 800 subjects and related those repertoires to cytomegalovirus serostatus. In addition to the first cohort of about 650 subjects, a separate validation cohort of 120 different subjects was used. High-throughput TCR immunosequencing, statistical association of individual TCRs with disease status, and machine learning were combined to predict cytomegalovirus infection status. In a later analysis, previously published TCR beta repertoires from several hundred donors were re-analyzed and high-resolution HLA genotyping was added so that TCR occurrence patterns could be studied. Rather than using new phenotypic data, the later analysis identified candidate immune exposures from TCR beta sequences and from how often those sequences occurred across donors. In an earlier analysis of 587 of the donors, high-throughput TCR beta sequencing was used to judge whether each TCR beta V gene segment behaved as functional or pseudogenic. Donor age, sex, ethnicity and CMV serostatus were compiled alongside the repertoire data. A later genetic analysis took genome-wide SNP genotypes for about three fifths of the 666 donors and used that subset as a discovery cohort. All discovery cohort repertoires had been generated using a single sequencing platform. HLA typing covered class I and class II loci at four-digit resolution. Typing coverage differed by locus: A, B, C, DRB1 and DQB1 were typed in about 629-630 donors, DQA1 in about 560, DPA1 in 600 to 610, and DPB1 in 472. A handful of DR-DQ haplotypes were treated as single units for association and clustering because of strong linkage in the cohort. On average, over 200,000 unique TCR beta nucleotide sequences were sequenced per donor among 398 genotyped donors of the cohort, with around 19% of those sequences being non-productive.

Summary of the overall study and its limitations: Roughly uniform sequencing depth across donors was assumed in presence/absence analyses, although this assumption may not hold. Three of the identified cytomegalovirus-associated TCR beta chains were confirmed in vitro to be specific for cytomegalovirus antigens. For the cohort, immune exposure information was limited to CMV serostatus. Correlated functional status among segregating V segments might reflect linkage disequilibrium, but an unknown experimental factor could not be ruled out. The classifier was reported to diagnose cytomegalovirus status with high specificity and sensitivity in both the original and validation cohorts. In a later analysis, most CMV-associated TCR beta chains were found to appear HLA-restricted, with HLA associations seemingly driven largely by CMV exposure. An earlier analysis of approximately 500 of the donors showed that most TCR beta V segments appeared in productive rearrangements either about 87% or about 30% of the time, which broadly matched IMGT annotations. A later analysis found that HLA-associated TCR beta chains were more clonally expanded and had lower generation probabilities than equally common non-associated chains. A later analysis reported that several top co-occurrence clusters appeared linked to parvovirus B19, influenza, CMV and Epstein-Barr virus. In this cohort, only TCR beta chains were sequenced, and detectable features were limited by the absence of alpha or paired-chain data. According to a later genetic analysis, donors in an Asian-associated ancestry cluster had fewer N-insertions in productive TCRs than the roughly 660-donor mean. When HLA alleles, especially DR and DQ, strongly co-occurred, TCR associations were difficult to assign to individual alleles. A cluster of highly shared sequence variants was judged likely to be a technical artifact of the sequencing pipeline. It was suggested by the authors that the approach could potentially be generalized to other disease states and immunological phenotypes. A further reported finding was that TCR beta sequences accurately predicted the HLA-A and HLA-B alleles for most subjects in the first cohort. Some IMGT-functional V segments, including TRBV6-2 and TRBV6-3, could not be told apart with the 87-base-pair reads, so those segments were excluded. In a later analysis, some 18,000 TCR beta sequences were associated with specific HLA alleles at a false discovery rate of 0.05. Over 15 rarely observed V segments, including chromosome 9 orphons, were excluded from the earlier analysis of about 600 of the donors because counts were too low. In the study, approximately 150 TCR beta chains were listed as associated with cytomegalovirus. Because some donors lacked HLA typing at each locus, the association tests relied only on the typed subset. According to a later analysis, TCR association rates differed among HLA loci, with DRB1 alleles showing the most associated TCRs and HLA-C alleles showing the fewest. Most TCR sequences were observed very rarely across donors, whereas some public TCRs were present in many individuals. V-gene and J-gene trimming of TCR beta chains was associated with a missense DCLRE1C variant in a later genetic analysis, and the association was replicated in an independent cohort.

The cohort comprised several hundred healthy bone marrow donors. All cohort members were sampled while nominally healthy, although unrecorded immune exposures were likely present. The donor was CMV seropositive and was included in the group of 270 or so seropositive cohort members. A peripheral blood sample was provided by each donor, and peripheral blood mononuclear cells were used for TCR beta sequencing. Genomic DNA extraction from the blood cell samples was performed with the Qiagen DNeasy Blood Extraction Kit. According to the germline V gene, CDR1 reads MDHEN and CDR2 reads SYDVKM. Ends trimmed: V by 7 bases, J by 4 bases; bases unmatched to a gene: 18. The CDR3 runs 18 residues from the cysteine to the phenylalanine. Of all the DNA, just the CDR3 is kept, 54 bases in frame from base 1. The library was obtained by the immunoSEQ multiplex PCR assay. The multiplex PCR relied on a mix of 60 forward primers for TCR Vbeta segments and 13 reverse primers for TCR Jbeta segments. The CDR3 region of rearranged TCR beta genes was amplified from genomic DNA by a multiplex PCR assay. The Illumina HiSeq System was used to sequence the amplified TCR beta libraries as 87-base-pair reads. Processing in the source paper ran as follows. In a later analysis, tens of millions of unique TCR beta chains were counted across the 500 to 850 repertoires, and roughly 10 million of these chains were shared by at least two donors. A nearest-neighbor algorithm error-corrected the raw reads and collapsed the reads into unique sequences, merging closely related sequences to remove PCR and sequencing errors. CDR3 sequences were aligned to IMGT reference sequences to assign V, D and J gene segments. For a sequence to be retained, at least a six-nucleotide match to both a V gene segment and a J gene segment was required. Rearrangements were called productive when the CDR3 lacked stop codons and stayed in frame with V and J; all others were non-productive. Following IMGT convention, CDR3 was defined as the stretch from the second conserved V-encoded cysteine to the conserved J-encoded phenylalanine. The earlier analysis of some 600 of the donors excluded sequences that lacked an unambiguous match to a single V gene segment. In an earlier analysis of 500 to 750 of the donors, V segments were called functional above 56.7% productive rearrangements and were called segregating when the between-donor standard deviation exceeded 5%. A statistical classification framework was built for diagnosing cytomegalovirus status from the catalog of TCR beta chain sequences. In a later analysis, V and J genes were assigned by comparing TCR nucleotide sequences against IMGT/GENE-DB human TR gene sequences. The TCRdist pipeline was used in a later analysis to assign CDR3 sequences and most-parsimonious VDJ recombination scenarios. In a later analysis, each TCR beta chain was defined by its CDR3 amino acid sequence together with its V-gene family, and reads without a unique V-gene family were excluded. A later analysis removed 550 to 700 highly shared, low-generation-probability nucleotide sequences to deal with suspected cross-contamination and a sequencing artifact. A later analysis calculated a clonal expansion index for each public chain from normalized within-repertoire ranks of inferred template counts. In a later analysis, generation probabilities were computed using a VDJ recombination model fitted to out-of-frame rearrangements, and the results were checked against IGoR. Hypergeometric tests were used in a later analysis to score TCR-TCR, TCR-HLA and TCR-CMV co-occurrence, with a repertoire-size bias correction applied to the TCR pairs. To estimate false discovery rates, a later analysis permuted the HLA or CMV assignments 20 times. A later analysis grouped co-occurring TCRs with DBSCAN, adding TCRdist sequence similarity when clustering within HLA-allele-positive subsets. For co-occurrence clustering, repertoires with fewer than 30,000 or more than 120,000 public chains were excluded, along with a handful of repertoires with anomalous nucleotide sharing. TCRdb retrieved this table from immuneACCESS and kept in-frame rearrangements only. Not all clones are present; in checked studies, unresolved V genes account for under half, and no reason is known for the remainder. V and J calls plus clone size are reproduced from that table; the DNA served to infer D and trimming. In all, the sample holds tens of thousands of clones, and around 85% of those were seen once. Clones ranked in the top ten supply around 1.2% of the sample.

The specimen sequenced was PBMCs. The TCR comes from a girl between 2 and 10 years old in good health and CMV-seropositive. The V and J segments used are TRBV28 and TRBJ1-2, with 10 bases aligning to TRBD1. The encoded CDR3 is CASTGRLGQGNSGYGYTF. The nucleotide sequence is given as TGTGCCAGCACGGGGAGGTTGGGACAGGGGAATTCGGGCTATGGCTACACCTTC.